This entry is about one T cell receptor beta chain. The antigen remains undetermined. The CDR3 runs 14 residues. CDR1 is MNHEY, CDR2 SVGEGT, per germline. V trimming: 8 bases; J trimming: 0 bases; junction bases outside the gene matches: 2. This record comes from a study of T cells after yellow fever vaccination. Study results and limitations: Reappearing after the booster were most of the clones from primary vaccination (96% CD4, 88% CD8). A small proportion of clonotypes was detected in both the CD4 and CD8 compartments.

Via MiXCR, TCRdb re-called the 5' RACE reads, giving one row per CDR3 protein. The sample consists of 150,000 to 200,000 distinct CDR3 sequences, approximately 11% of them appearing once. The chain couples TRBV6-2 or TRBV6-3 to TRBJ1-5; TRBD1 matches at 9 bases. The sample in question was CD8+ T cells sorted from PBMCs, obtained 15 days after the yellow fever booster vaccination. The receptor comes from a young man who received the YFV17D yellow fever vaccine. This chain's CDR3 is CASETGGSNQPQHF. DNA for the CDR3: TGTGCCAGCGAGACAGGGGGTAGCAATCAGCCCCAGCATTTT.